The 26 T cell receptor beta chains below come from one sample, sequenced in a study of brain T cells in children with intractable seizures. TCRdb's copy holds only in-frame clones and misses some; the assay was immunoSEQ multiplex PCR. The repertoire holds 95,000 to 120,000 clones, with under 95% as singletons. Sample: peripheral blood, taken at surgery. Every receptor here comes from a boy under two years old with hemimegalencephaly and intractable seizures.

This chain joins TRBV3-1 (or the pseudogene TRBV3-2) and TRBJ2-1; D is unresolved. V lost 3 bases to trimming and J lost 6 bases, with 6 bases between them. The CDR3 is 12 amino acids. The germline V gene has CDR1 LGHDT and CDR2 YNNKEL (reference sequence). The CDR3 is CASSQGVNEQFF. For the CDR3, the DNA is TGTGCCAGCAGCCAGGGCGTCAATGAGCAGTTCTTC.

The rearrangement joins TRBV20-1 to TRBJ2-5, with D possibly being TRBD2 (6 bases). The CDR3 contains 11 residues. Germline V gene sequence: CDR1 DFQATT, CDR2 SNEGSKA (reference sequence). V lost 7 bases and J lost 5, with 11 bases in between. CDR3 sequence (DNA): TGCAGTGTGGGGACTCCTGAGACCCAGTACTTC. Protein: CSVGTPETQYF.

This clone was observed once. The genes are TRBV28 and TRBJ2-7, with D possibly TRBD1 on 6 matching bases. Germline CDR1 and CDR2: MDHEN and SYDVKM. The CDR3 covers 13 residues. The germline V and J ends were trimmed by 5 bases and 6 bases, with 14 bases remaining between them. This CDR3 is CASSPSGVVEQYF. The CDR3 bases are TGTGCCAGCAGTCCTTCAGGGGTGGTCGAGCAGTACTTC. Full variable domain (remainder filled in from reference TRBV28 and TRBJ2-7): DVKVTQSSRYLVKRTGEKVFLECVQDMDHENMFWYRQDPGLGLRLIYFSYDVKMKEKGDIPEGYSVSREKKERFSLILESASTNQTSMYLCASSPSGVVEQYFGPGTRLTVT.

CDR3 DNA sequence: TGTGCCAGCAGTTTCCTTCCGGGGAGTCCCGGGGAGCTGTTTTTT. Translating it yields CASSFLPGSPGELFF. This chain uses TRBV27 with TRBJ2-2, with D possibly matching TRBD2 (5 bases). Germline CDR1 is MNHEY and CDR2 is SMNVEV (reference sequence). The length of the CDR3 is 15 residues. Trimming left V 3 bases short and J 6 bases short, with 14 bases between.

V usage is TRBV11-2 and J usage is TRBJ2-3, with TRBD1 matching 10 bases. V lost 3 bases, J lost 1 base, and 10 bases stayed unmatched. CDR1 and CDR2 from the germline V gene are SGHAT and FQNNGV. The CDR3 length is 18 residues. CDR3: CASSFLKGQGTGTDTQYF. The CDR3 DNA follows: TGTGCCAGCAGCTTTCTAAAGGGACAGGGGACGGGCACAGATACGCAGTATTTT.

This clone was seen more than once but under ten times. The chain recombines TRBV7-6 with TRBJ2-7; 10 nucleotides line up with TRBD2. After removal of 4 bases from V and 1 base from J, the junction contained 16 bases not matched to a gene. Germline V CDR1 and CDR2: SGHVS, FNYEAQ. This CDR3 contains 19 residues. The CDR3 sequence is CASSSVVAGGPGASYEQYF. As DNA, the CDR3 is TGTGCCAGCAGCTCCGTCGTAGCGGGAGGCCCCGGGGCGTCCTACGAGCAGTACTTC.

This clone appeared a single time. The chain's CDR3 is CASRSHYEQYF. The CDR3 nucleotides read TGTGCCAGCAGGAGCCACTACGAGCAGTACTTC. The rearrangement uses TRBV27 and TRBJ2-7; no definite D call. Germline V CDR1 and CDR2: MNHEY, SMNVEV (reference sequence). This CDR3 spans 11 amino acids. The V gene lost 6 bases and the J gene lost 3 bases, with 6 bases spanning the gap.

This clone was seen once. Germline is not matched at one junction end, which may reflect a read error. The chain has TRBV28 and TRBJ2-3; the match to TRBD2 covers 7 bases. The CDR3 length is 14 residues. CDR1 MDHEN and CDR2 SYDVKM come from the germline V gene. CDR3 protein: CAVGVAGGTDTQYF. The CDR3 DNA follows: TGCGCGGTTGGGGTAGCGGGTGGCACAGATACGCAGTATTTT.

This chain uses TRBV10-3 with TRBJ2-3; 7 nucleotides agree with TRBD2. V trimming: 10 bases; J trimming: 0 bases; junction bases outside the gene matches: 4. This CDR3 has 13 residues. Germline V gene lookup returns CDR1 ENHRY and CDR2 SYGVKD. This CDR3 is CATRTRSTDTQYF. In DNA, the CDR3 is TGTGCCACGCGGACTAGAAGCACAGATACGCAGTATTTT.

The chain combines TRBV5-1 with TRBJ2-2; tentatively, D is TRBD1 (6 bases). Per the germline V gene, CDR1 is SGHRS and CDR2 is YFSETQ. V lost 2 bases and J 5 bases, leaving 7 bases between the germline ends. This CDR3 region has 13 residues. CDR3 residues: CASSLQGTGELFF. CDR3 nucleotides: TGCGCCAGCAGCTTACAGGGTACCGGGGAGCTGTTTTTT.

This chain uses TRBV28 with TRBJ2-1; possibly TRBD1 for D (5 bases). Germline-derived CDR1 and CDR2 are MDHEN and SYDVKM. Trimming removed 1 base at V and 2 bases at J, with 9 bases between. The length of the CDR3 is 15 residues. The CDR3 loop is CASSLSVQAYNEQFF. In DNA, the CDR3 is TGTGCCAGCAGTTTATCGGTACAGGCCTACAATGAGCAGTTCTTC.

The J gene is TRBJ2-3, the V gene TRBV18; 9 positions agree with TRBD1. V lost 5 bases and J lost 0; bases outside the gene matches: 15. The germline V gene has CDR1 KGHSH and CDR2 LQKENI. This CDR3 is built from 19 residues. The CDR3 DNA follows: TGTGCCAGCTCATCCCCCGAGGACAGGGGTCCCTTAAGCACAGATACGCAGTATTTT. It codes for CASSSPEDRGPLSTDTQYF. The complete variable domain, with remaining parts taken from reference TRBV18 and TRBJ2-3, reads NAGVMQNPRHLVRRRGQEARLRCSPMKGHSHVYWYRQLPEEGLKFMVYLQKENIIDESGMPKERFSAEFPKEGPSILRIQQVVRGDSAAYFCASSSPEDRGPLSTDTQYFGPGTRLTVL.

This clone was recorded once. V usage is TRBV27 and J usage is TRBJ1-1; no reliable D call. The CDR3 loop spans 13 amino acids. Germline assignment: CDR1 MNHEY and CDR2 SMNVEV (reference sequence). Deletions cut 5 bases from V and 1 base from J, with 8 bases between. The CDR3 sequence is CASSPFTNTEAFF. CDR3 nucleotides: TGTGCCAGCAGTCCATTCACGAACACTGAAGCTTTCTTT.

The chain employs TRBV10-3 and TRBJ1-3; TRBD1 matches 10 bases. This CDR3 has 15 residues. J lost 0 bases, V lost 7 bases, and 3 bases had no gene match. Germline V gene data show CDR1 as ENHRY and CDR2 as SYGVKD. The CDR3 protein is CAITGQGDSGNTIYF. CDR3 nucleotide sequence: TGTGCCATCACCGGACAGGGGGACTCTGGAAACACCATATATTTT.

The chain uses TRBV7-2 and TRBJ2-5; 12 bases agree with TRBD2. The germline V gene has CDR1 SGHTA and CDR2 FQGNSA. V shed 6 bases and J 5 bases; nucleotides not matched to a gene: 7. CDR3 length equals 15 residues. In nucleotides, the CDR3 is TGTGCCAGCAGTGCGACTAGCGGGGGTGGGGAGACCCAGTACTTC. Its protein product is CASSATSGGGETQYF.

The chain carries TRBV6-2 or TRBV6-3 and TRBJ2-6, with D tentatively TRBD2 (6 bases). The germline V and J ends were trimmed by 5 bases and 3 bases, with 11 bases remaining between them. This CDR3 contains 15 residues. The germline CDR1 and CDR2 sequences are MNHEY and SVGEGT. CDR3 protein: CASSASGGGANVLTF. For the CDR3, the DNA is TGTGCCAGCAGTGCGTCCGGGGGTGGGGCCAACGTCCTGACTTTC.

Note on this clone: Other nucleotide sequences from this sample produce the same CDR3. V and J are TRBV20-1 and TRBJ2-7; D unresolved. The CDR3 is made up of 10 amino acids. Germline assignment: CDR1 DFQATT and CDR2 SNEGSKA (reference sequence). V shed 3 bases and J shed 3 bases, with 3 bases lying between them. The CDR3 region has the DNA TGCAGTGCTAGCCGCTACGAGCAGTACTTC. Translating gives CSASRYEQYF.

The gene calls are TRBV5-4 and TRBJ2-3; a possible D gene is TRBD1 (6 bases). The CDR3 has 15 amino acids. Germline V lookup: CDR1 SGHNT, CDR2 YYREEE (reference sequence). V gave up 1 base and J gave up 2 bases, with 11 bases separating them. The CDR3 loop reads CASSLWWGLTDTQYF. The DNA for the CDR3 is TGTGCCAGCAGCTTGTGGTGGGGGCTCACAGATACGCAGTATTTT.

V is TRBV19 and J is TRBJ2-3, with TRBD2 identical over 9 bases. CDR1 is LNHDA, CDR2 SQIVND, per germline (reference sequence). There are 15 residues in the CDR3. The J segment lost 2 bases and the V segment lost 6 bases, leaving 6 bases of the junction unmatched. The CDR3 nucleotides read TGTGCCAGTAGGGTTTCTAGCGGGGCCACAGATACGCAGTATTTT. As protein: CASRVSSGATDTQYF.

The V call is TRBV7-9, the J call TRBJ2-5; 7 bases are shared with TRBD1. The CDR3 is 14 residues long. Germline CDR1 SEHNR, CDR2 FQNEAQ (reference sequence). J gave up 4 bases and V 2 bases, and 4 bases lay outside the gene matches. The CDR3 DNA follows: TGTGCCAGCAGCTTAAGGGGGCGCGGAGAGACCCAGTACTTC. This sequence encodes CASSLRGRGETQYF. Drawing the rest from reference TRBV7-9 and TRBJ2-5, the complete variable domain is DTGVSQNPRHKITKRGQNVTFRCDPISEHNRLYWYRQTLGQGPEFLTYFQNEAQLEKSRLLSDRFSAERPKGSFSTLEIQRTEQGDSAMYLCASSLRGRGETQYFGPGTRLLVL.

The chain uses TRBV2 and TRBJ1-4, with TRBD1 matching over 8 bases. The germline V gene encodes CDR1 SNHLY and CDR2 FYNNEI. There are 16 residues in the CDR3. Trimming took 2 bases from V and 4 from J; bases not matched to a gene: 6. CDR3 bases: TGTGCCAGCAGTGAAACTCGGACAGGGATTAATGAAAAACTGTTTTTT. Translated: CASSETRTGINEKLFF.

This clone was picked up one time. CDR3 nucleotides: TGTGCCAGCAGCTTAGGACTAGCGGGAGATACGCAGTATTTT. Its protein product is CASSLGLAGDTQYF. The chain joins TRBV7-9 to TRBJ2-3; 10 bases fit TRBD2. This CDR3 is 14 amino acids long. The germline gives CDR1 SEHNR, CDR2 FQNEAQ (reference sequence). V was clipped by 1 base and J by 5 bases; unmatched bases: 0.

The rearrangement uses TRBV20-1 and TRBJ2-2; 13 bases match TRBD2. Per the germline V gene, CDR1 is DFQATT and CDR2 is SNEGSKA (reference sequence). V shed 3 bases, J shed 3 bases, and the junction held 10 bases outside the gene matches. The CDR3 contains 18 residues. The CDR3 sequence is CSASRTSGSEWDTGELFF. In DNA, the CDR3 is TGCAGTGCTAGTCGGACTAGCGGGAGTGAATGGGACACCGGGGAGCTGTTTTTT.

The chain couples TRBV29-1 to TRBJ2-1; 8 nucleotides agree with TRBD2. CDR3 length: 12 amino acids. CDR1 is SQVTM and CDR2 is ANQGSEA in the germline V gene. Unmatched junction bases numbered 5, after V lost 6 bases and J lost 7 bases. The CDR3 nucleotides read TGCAGCGTGACCCCGGGGGGGAATGAGCAGTTCTTC. Its translation is CSVTPGGNEQFF.

The CDR3 reads CASRGRPHEQYF. In nucleotides, the CDR3 is TGTGCCAGCAGGGGCAGGCCCCACGAGCAGTACTTC. This chain links TRBV6-5 with TRBJ2-7; unclear D gene. CDR3 length equals 12 residues. Germline CDR1 MNHEY, CDR2 SVGAGI. The V end was cut by 6 bases, the J end by 5 bases, with 11 bases between.

The CDR3 nucleotides are TGTGCCAGCAGCCCTAGACTAGCGGGAGATAATGAGCAGTTCTTC. Its translation: CASSPRLAGDNEQFF. The chain couples TRBV7-3 to TRBJ2-1; 12 bases align to TRBD2. The CDR3 consists of 15 residues. CDR1 is SGHTA, CDR2 FQGTGA, per germline. The J segment lost 7 bases and the V segment lost 5 bases, leaving 6 bases of the junction unmatched.